This is a list of T cell receptor beta chains from one sample in a study of neurological immune-mediated disorders. TCRdb ran MiXCR on the 5' RACE reads and lists one entry per CDR3 protein. The sample shows about 70,000 distinct CDR3 sequences, roughly 4.4% of them seen only once. Sequencing used PBMCs. The receptors come from a woman aged 70-85 years with multiple sclerosis. The CDR3 runs from the conserved cysteine through the conserved F or W. Each record gives: V gene, J gene, CDR3 protein.

>TRBV12-3/TRBV12-4|TRBJ1-5
CASSDRGLGNQPQHF
>TRBV5-1|TRBJ2-6
CASSLEGGGANVLTF
>TRBV20-1|TRBJ1-2
CSARDRLDWGYTF
>TRBV29-1|TRBJ2-3
CSVGGGTDTQYF
>TRBV20-1|TRBJ1-1
CSATPGQRLNTEAFF
>TRBV7-2|TRBJ1-2
CASSSNGAYGYTF
>TRBV20-1|TRBJ1-1
CSARTGTGNTEAFF
>TRBV7-2|TRBJ2-4
CASSLGGVKNIQYF
>TRBV14|TRBJ2-4
CASSQSSGTVTYF
>TRBV4-1|TRBJ1-3
CASSQAGKGVSGNTIYF
>TRBV6-1|TRBJ2-1
CASIPGQGANEQFF
>TRBV4-1|TRBJ2-4
CASSQAGFVKNIQYF
>TRBV7-2|TRBJ2-6
CASSRLPTSSSGANVLTF
>TRBV12-3/TRBV12-4|TRBJ2-7
CASSLNQGQYF
>TRBV20-1|TRBJ1-2
CSAPPFSARGYTF
>TRBV5-1|TRBJ1-2
CASGTGDYGYTF
>TRBV20-1|TRBJ1-2
CSAAGQGGIYGYTF
>TRBV24-1|TRBJ2-1
CATSDTGQGSHNEQFF
>TRBV20-1|TRBJ2-7
CSAKGQNYEQYF
>TRBV12-3/TRBV12-4|TRBJ2-3
CASRTSGRKTDTQYF
>TRBV10-3|TRBJ2-3
CAISEWGDTQYF
>TRBV15|TRBJ2-7
CATSRDTKASYEQYF
>TRBV5-6|TRBJ2-1
CASSPGQTIYNEQFF
>TRBV5-1|TRBJ2-3
CASSLAGGRTDTQYF
>TRBV10-3|TRBJ2-6
CAIRSGLGANVLTF
>TRBV15|TRBJ2-7
CATSRAGSGRTHEQYF
>TRBV14|TRBJ1-2
CASSQRGNSNYGYTF
>TRBV20-1|TRBJ2-5
CSARDYQETQYF
>TRBV20-1|TRBJ2-2
CSAKGVFTGELFF
>TRBV9|TRBJ2-7
CASSVAGTAGYEQYF
>TRBV18|TRBJ2-3
CASSPGTPDTQYF
>TRBV20-1|TRBJ2-1
CSAAGGSSYNEQFF
>TRBV9|TRBJ2-1
CASSPPGPGEQFF
>TRBV5-1|TRBJ1-1
CASSLPGNTEAFF
>TRBV7-2|TRBJ1-1
CASSWGDRANTEAFF
>TRBV4-3|TRBJ2-2
CASSPDRRTDTGELFF